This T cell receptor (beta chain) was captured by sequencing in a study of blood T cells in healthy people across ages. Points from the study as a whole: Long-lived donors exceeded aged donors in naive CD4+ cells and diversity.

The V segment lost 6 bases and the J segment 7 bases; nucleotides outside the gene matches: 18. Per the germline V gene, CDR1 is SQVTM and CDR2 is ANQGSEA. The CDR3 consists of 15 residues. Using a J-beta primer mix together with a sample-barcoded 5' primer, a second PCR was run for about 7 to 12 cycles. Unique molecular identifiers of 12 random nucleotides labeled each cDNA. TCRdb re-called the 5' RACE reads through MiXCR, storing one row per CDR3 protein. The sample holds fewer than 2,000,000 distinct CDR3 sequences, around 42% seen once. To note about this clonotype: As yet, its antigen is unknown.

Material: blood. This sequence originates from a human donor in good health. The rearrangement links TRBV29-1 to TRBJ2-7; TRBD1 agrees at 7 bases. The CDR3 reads CSVGKPGTATGEQYF. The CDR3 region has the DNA TGCAGCGTCGGTAAGCCCGGGACAGCCACGGGGGAGCAGTACTTC.